This T cell receptor beta chain is drawn from a study of cytomegalovirus exposure and HLA in healthy donors. Study-wide context: Of around 400 genotyped donors, 81% grouped in the Caucasian-associated ancestry cluster. The study, taken as a whole, reports: Cytomegalovirus-associated TCR beta chains were listed, numbering 164. The availability of immune exposure information extended only to CMV serostatus.

Germline assignment: CDR1 SGHTA and CDR2 FQGNSA. With V trimmed by 5 bases and J by 7 bases, 10 bases remained unmatched. The CDR3 spans 15 residues. PCR employed 60 Vbeta and 13 Jbeta primers. Clones were sequenced by immunoSEQ multiplex PCR, and TCRdb holds only the in-frame ones, with some missing. This sample's clone table lists approximately 110,000 clones. As concerns this clone: The antigen is not known.

Sequencing was done on a sample of PBMCs. The sequence came from a man aged 35 to 55 in good health and CMV-seronegative. V is TRBV7-2 and J is TRBJ2-7, with 11 bases identical to TRBD2. Written as DNA, the CDR3 is TGTGCCAGCAGCACCATTAGCGGGAGGGTGGAGGAGCAGTACTTC. This gives the protein CASSTISGRVEEQYF. Looking up the rest from reference TRBV7-2 and TRBJ2-7 gives the full variable domain: GAGVSQSPSNKVTEKGKDVELRCDPISGHTALYWYRQSLGQGLEFLIYFQGNSAPDKSGLPSDRFSAERTGGSVSTLTIQRTQQEDSAVYLCASSTISGRVEEQYFGPGTRLTVT.